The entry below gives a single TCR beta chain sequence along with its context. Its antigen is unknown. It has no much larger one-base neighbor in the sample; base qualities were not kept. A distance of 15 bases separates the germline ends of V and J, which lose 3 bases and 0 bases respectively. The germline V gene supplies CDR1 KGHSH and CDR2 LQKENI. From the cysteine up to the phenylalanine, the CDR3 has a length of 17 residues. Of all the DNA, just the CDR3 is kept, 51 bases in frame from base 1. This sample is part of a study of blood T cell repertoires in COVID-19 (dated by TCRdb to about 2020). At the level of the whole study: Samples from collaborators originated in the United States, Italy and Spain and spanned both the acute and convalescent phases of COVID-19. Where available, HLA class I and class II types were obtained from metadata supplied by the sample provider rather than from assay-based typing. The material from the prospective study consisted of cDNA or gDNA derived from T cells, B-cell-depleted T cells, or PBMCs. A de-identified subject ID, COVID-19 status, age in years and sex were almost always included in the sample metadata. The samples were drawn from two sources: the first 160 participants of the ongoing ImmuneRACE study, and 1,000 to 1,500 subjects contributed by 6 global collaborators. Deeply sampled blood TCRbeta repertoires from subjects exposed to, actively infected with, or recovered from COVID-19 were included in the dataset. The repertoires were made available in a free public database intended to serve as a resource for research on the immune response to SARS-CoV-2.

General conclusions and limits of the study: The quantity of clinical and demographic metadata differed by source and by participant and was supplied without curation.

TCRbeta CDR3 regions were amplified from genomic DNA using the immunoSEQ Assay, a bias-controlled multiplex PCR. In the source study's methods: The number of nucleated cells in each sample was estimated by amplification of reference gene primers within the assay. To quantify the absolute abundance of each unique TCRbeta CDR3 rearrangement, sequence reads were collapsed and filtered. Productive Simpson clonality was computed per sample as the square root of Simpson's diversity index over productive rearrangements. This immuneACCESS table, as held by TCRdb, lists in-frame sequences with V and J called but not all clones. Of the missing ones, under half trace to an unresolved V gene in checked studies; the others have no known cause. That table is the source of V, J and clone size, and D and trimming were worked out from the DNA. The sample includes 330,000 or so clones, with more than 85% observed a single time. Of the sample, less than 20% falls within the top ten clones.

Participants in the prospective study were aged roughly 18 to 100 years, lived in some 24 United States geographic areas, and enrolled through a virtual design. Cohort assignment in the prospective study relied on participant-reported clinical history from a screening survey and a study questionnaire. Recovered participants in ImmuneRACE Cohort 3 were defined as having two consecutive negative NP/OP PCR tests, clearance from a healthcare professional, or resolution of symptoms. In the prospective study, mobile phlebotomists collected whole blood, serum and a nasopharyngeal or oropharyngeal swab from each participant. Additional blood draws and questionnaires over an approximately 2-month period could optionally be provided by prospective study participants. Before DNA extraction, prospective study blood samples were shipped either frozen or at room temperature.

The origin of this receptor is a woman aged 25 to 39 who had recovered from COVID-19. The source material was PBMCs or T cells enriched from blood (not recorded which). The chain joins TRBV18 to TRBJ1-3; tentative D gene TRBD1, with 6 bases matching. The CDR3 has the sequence CASSPVSGVSSGNTIYF. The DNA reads TGTGCCAGCTCACCCGTCTCAGGGGTAAGCTCTGGAAACACCATATATTTT. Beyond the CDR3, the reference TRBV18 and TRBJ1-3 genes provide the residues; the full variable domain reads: NAGVMQNPRHLVRRRGQEARLRCSPMKGHSHVYWYRQLPEEGLKFMVYLQKENIIDESGMPKERFSAEFPKEGPSILRIQQVVRGDSAAYFCASSPVSGVSSGNTIYFGEGSWLTVV.